Each of the 30 T cell receptor beta chains below was sequenced from the same sample in a study of T cell responses to AZD1222 COVID-19 vaccine. TCRdb's copy holds only in-frame clones and misses some; the assay was immunoSEQ multiplex PCR. The data show some 110,000 clones, 82% seen once. The starting material was peripheral blood, obtained on day 0 of AZD1222 vaccination. All receptors derive from an adult in good health.

The gene calls are TRBV4-3 and TRBJ1-1; D is uncertain. This CDR3 spans 15 amino acids. V shed 0 bases and J shed 6 bases, with 14 bases lying between them. Germline V CDR1 and CDR2: LGHNA, YSLEER. The CDR3 DNA sequence: TGCGCCAGCAGCCAAGACAGCACTCCGGGCGCTGAAGCTTTCTTT. Its protein product is CASSQDSTPGAEAFF.

The rearrangement links TRBV9 to TRBJ2-1; 9 positions agree with TRBD2. The V and J ends lost 0 bases and 6 bases, in that order; junction bases with no gene match: 4. The germline gives CDR1 SGDLS, CDR2 YYNGEE. This CDR3 has 15 residues. CDR3 bases: TGTGCCAGCAGCGTAGGACTAGCGGACCTCAATGAGCAGTTCTTC. Amino acids: CASSVGLADLNEQFF.

This clone has only one observation. The chain carries TRBV12-3 or TRBV12-4 and TRBJ2-7; maybe TRBD1 (5 bases). The CDR3 contains 13 residues. V was cut by 2 bases and J by 5 bases, with 10 bases left in between. The CDR3 region has the DNA TGTGCCAGCAGTTTAAGGGGTAGGAACGAGCAGTACTTC. This sequence encodes CASSLRGRNEQYF.

The chain has TRBV29-1 and TRBJ1-1; D call uncertain. Germline V gene lookup returns CDR1 SQVTM and CDR2 ANQGSEA. CDR3 length: 13 residues. Trimming shortened V by 5 bases and J by 1 base, and 11 bases separated the two germline ends. CDR3 in amino acids: CSVLPDPNTEAFF. CDR3 nucleotide sequence: TGCAGCGTTCTACCCGACCCGAACACTGAAGCTTTCTTT.

V gene TRBV19 combines with J gene TRBJ2-1; D gene ambiguous. With 9 bases removed from V and 7 bases from J, the gap between germline ends came to 13 bases. The CDR3 sequence is 12 residues long. The germline V gene has CDR1 LNHDA and CDR2 SQIVND (reference sequence). For the CDR3, the DNA is TGTGCCAGCGGCAGCCTTTGGAATGAGCAGTTCTTC. The encoded protein is CASGSLWNEQFF.

V is TRBV24-1 and J is TRBJ2-1, with 7 nucleotides matching TRBD1. The CDR3 spans 17 residues. V shed 5 bases, J shed 6 bases, and the junction held 15 bases outside the gene matches. CDR1 is KGHDR and CDR2 is SFDVKD in the germline V gene. This CDR3 is CATSGLQGFFPINEQFF. The CDR3 DNA sequence: TGTGCCACCAGTGGTCTACAGGGGTTTTTCCCTATCAATGAGCAGTTCTTC.

The chain employs TRBV10-2 and TRBJ1-2; the D is unclear. The ends were cut back, 7 bases at V and 6 bases at J, with 12 bases in the middle. CDR1 is WSHSY, CDR2 SAAADI, per germline. The CDR3 has 12 amino acids. The DNA for the CDR3 is TGCGCCAGCACTGACCCCGAAGATGGCTACACCTTC. Translating it yields CASTDPEDGYTF.

The V and J genes are TRBV18 and TRBJ1-4; a weak D match, TRBD1 (6 bases). This CDR3 spans 15 amino acids. V was clipped by 3 bases and J by 2 bases, with 10 bases between them. Looked up from germline, CDR1 is KGHSH and CDR2 is LQKENI. The CDR3 spells CASSPGAATNEKLFF. As DNA, the CDR3 is TGTGCCAGCTCACCGGGGGCCGCGACTAATGAAAAACTGTTTTTT.

The count of this clone is one. The V call is TRBV7-2, the J call TRBJ2-1; D is undetermined. The V and J ends lost 3 bases and 7 bases respectively, with 4 bases between them. CDR3 length equals 11 residues. The germline gives CDR1 SGHTA, CDR2 FQGNSA. The CDR3 spells CASSFRNEQFF. The CDR3 DNA reads TGTGCCAGCAGCTTCAGAAATGAGCAGTTCTTC.

The chain uses TRBV4-3 and TRBJ2-1; D is unclear. Germline V gene sequence: CDR1 LGHNA, CDR2 YSLEER. This CDR3 has 15 amino acids. Trimming removed 1 base from V and 0 bases from J, with 7 bases in between. The CDR3 DNA reads TGCGCCAGCAGCCAAGTAACTAACTCCTACAATGAGCAGTTCTTC. Translated, it gives CASSQVTNSYNEQFF.

This clone has more than one count but fewer than ten. The chain recombines TRBV15 with TRBJ2-3; 9 nucleotides align to TRBD1. The trim removed 4 bases at V and 1 base at J, leaving 3 bases unmatched. This CDR3 comprises 15 residues. The germline gives CDR1 LNHNV, CDR2 YYDKDF (reference sequence). The chain's CDR3 is CATSTRTGGTDTQYF. CDR3 DNA: TGTGCCACCAGCACCCGGACAGGGGGCACAGATACGCAGTATTTT.

This sequence joins TRBV4-3 and TRBJ2-7, with D possibly matching TRBD1 (7 bases). The CDR3 length is 14 residues. Germline CDR1 reads LGHNA; CDR2 reads YSLEER. The germline V and J ends were trimmed by 1 base and 6 bases, with 13 bases remaining between them. The CDR3 coding sequence is TGCGCCAGCAGCCAAGGCAGGGGGGCATCCGAGCAGTACTTC. Protein: CASSQGRGASEQYF.

In its sample, this clone was seen once. This sequence joins TRBV18 and TRBJ1-6; 9 bases are a match to TRBD1. Germline V lookup: CDR1 KGHSH, CDR2 LQKENI. The V segment lost 3 bases and the J segment 9 bases; nucleotides outside the gene matches: 3. The CDR3 extends over 14 amino acids. This CDR3 is CASSPGTGSSPLHF. DNA for the CDR3: TGTGCCAGCTCACCTGGGACAGGGAGTTCACCCCTCCACTTT.

CDR3 region: CASTVSQGSGNTIYF. Here the CDR3 DNA reads TGTGCCAGCACCGTTTCGCAGGGGTCTGGAAACACCATATATTTT. The rearrangement uses TRBV7-2 and TRBJ1-3; a possible D gene is TRBD1 (6 bases). V was clipped by 7 bases and J by 1 base, with 14 bases between them. Germline CDR1 SGHTA, CDR2 FQGNSA. This CDR3 is built from 15 residues.

The chain employs TRBV6-6 and TRBJ1-6; no firm D call. Trimming took 0 bases from V and 8 from J, leaving 8 bases between them. The CDR3 covers 14 residues. Germline loops: CDR1 MNHNY, CDR2 SVGAGI (reference sequence). The chain's CDR3 is CASSYSRNYSPLHF. The CDR3, as DNA: TGTGCCAGCAGTTACTCAAGGAATTATTCACCCCTCCACTTT.

Sample share makes this clone medium-sized. The DNA for the CDR3 is TGTGCCAGCAGCTTAGAGGAGGGACTCCAAAGCACAGATACGCAGTATTTT. As protein: CASSLEEGLQSTDTQYF. V gene TRBV11-2 combines with J gene TRBJ2-3, with D possibly TRBD2 on 6 matching bases. The V end was cut by 0 bases, the J end by 0 bases, with 13 bases between. Germline CDR1 is SGHAT and CDR2 is FQNNGV. This CDR3 spans 17 amino acids.

The chain combines TRBV5-4 with TRBJ2-3; TRBD2 matches at 16 bases. V was pared by 4 bases and J by 1 base, with 6 bases of the junction left unmatched. The CDR3 is made up of 18 amino acids. Looked up from germline, CDR1 is SGHNT and CDR2 is YYREEE (reference sequence). The CDR3 region is CASSPGLAGGSRTDTQYF. CDR3 DNA: TGTGCCAGCAGCCCGGGACTAGCGGGGGGGTCGCGCACAGATACGCAGTATTTT.

J is TRBJ1-5 and V is TRBV6-5; no clear D. The CDR3 sequence is 14 residues long. Trimming removed 6 bases from V and 4 bases from J, with 13 bases in between. Germline loops: CDR1 MNHEY, CDR2 SVGAGI. The CDR3 nucleotides read TGTGCCAGCAGCCGGCGCTCGGCGAATCAGCCCCAGCATTTT. Protein sequence: CASSRRSANQPQHF.

The V gene is TRBV11-2, the J gene TRBJ2-5; 9 positions match TRBD2. The V gene end was trimmed by 7 bases and the J gene end by 1 base; junction bases not matched to a gene: 7. CDR1 is SGHAT and CDR2 is FQNNGV in the germline V gene. The CDR3 totals 15 residues. The CDR3 loop reads CASTPNSGGQETQYF. The CDR3 coding sequence is TGTGCCAGCACCCCCAATAGCGGGGGCCAAGAGACCCAGTACTTC.

This clone showed up just a few times. V and J are TRBV6-2 or TRBV6-3 and TRBJ2-7, with a tentative D call TRBD1 (5 bases). Per the germline V gene, CDR1 is MNHEY and CDR2 is SVGEGT. V was cut by 5 bases and J by 2 bases, with 16 bases left in between. The CDR3 sequence is 15 residues long. The CDR3: CASSPRPGQAYEQYF. In DNA, the CDR3 is TGTGCCAGCAGTCCCCGGCCAGGGCAAGCCTACGAGCAGTACTTC.

The chain carries TRBV7-9 and TRBJ2-1, with 11 nucleotides matching TRBD2. J was trimmed by 3 bases and V by 5 bases; bases with no gene match: 3. This CDR3 is 15 amino acids long. Germline V gene lookup returns CDR1 SEHNR and CDR2 FQNEAQ (reference sequence). CDR3 protein: CASSLLAGGYNEQFF. The DNA for the CDR3 is TGTGCCAGCAGCCTGCTAGCGGGGGGCTACAATGAGCAGTTCTTC.

The chain combines TRBV9 with TRBJ2-1, with D unclear. The CDR3 length is 14 residues. Trimming pared 1 base from V and 7 bases from J, leaving 12 bases between. Germline V CDR1 and CDR2: SGDLS, YYNGEE. The DNA for the CDR3 is TGTGCCAGCAGCGTAACTACCCTCGGGAATGAGCAGTTCTTC. It specifies CASSVTTLGNEQFF.

The chain uses TRBV7-9 and TRBJ2-5, with 12 positions matching TRBD2. Germline values: CDR1 SEHNR, CDR2 FQNEAQ (reference sequence). The CDR3 sequence is 16 residues long. V dropped 4 bases and J dropped 2; count of bases not matched to a gene: 5. The CDR3 nucleotides are TGTGCCAGCAGCTACGGACTAGCGGGACTACAAGAGACCCAGTACTTC. Its translation is CASSYGLAGLQETQYF.

The V gene is TRBV7-2, the J gene TRBJ1-2; TRBD1 might be the D (6 bases). The length of the CDR3 is 14 residues. Germline loops: CDR1 SGHTA, CDR2 FQGNSA. Trimming pared 5 bases from V and 4 bases from J, leaving 14 bases between. The CDR3 here is CASSPLGGAYGYTF. The CDR3 DNA reads as TGTGCCAGCAGCCCCCTAGGGGGGGCCTATGGCTACACCTTC.

The chain couples TRBV28 to TRBJ1-5, with D unresolved. In germline, CDR1 is MDHEN, CDR2 SYDVKM. The CDR3 spans 18 residues. Trimming stripped 5 bases from V and 0 bases from J, with 20 bases between. CDR3 residues: CASSPSTSRIDSNQPQHF. As DNA, the CDR3 is TGTGCCAGCAGTCCTTCCACCTCGAGGATCGATAGCAATCAGCCCCAGCATTTT.

J is TRBJ1-1 and V is TRBV18, with D unclear. The CDR3 totals 16 residues. From germline, CDR1 is KGHSH and CDR2 LQKENI. Trimming removed 3 bases at V and 5 bases at J, with 19 bases between. CDR3 bases: TGTGCCAGCTCACCCTCGCCGGGCCTCCGGCTGACTGAAGCTTTCTTT. Translation gives CASSPSPGLRLTEAFF.

This clone showed up just once. The gene calls are TRBV2 and TRBJ2-2; D is possibly TRBD2 (6 bases). V was pared by 6 bases and J by 3 bases, with 8 bases between. The CDR3 contains 13 residues. The germline V gene encodes CDR1 SNHLY and CDR2 FYNNEI. The CDR3 reads CASRDYYTGELFF. The CDR3, as DNA: TGTGCCAGCAGGGACTACTACACCGGGGAGCTGTTTTTT. Combining the CDR3 with reference TRBV2 and TRBJ2-2 gives the whole variable domain EPEVTQTPSHQVTQMGQEVILRCVPISNHLYFYWYRQILGQKVEFLVSFYNNEISEKSEIFDDQFSVERPDGSNFTLKIRSTKLEDSAMYFCASRDYYTGELFFGEGSRLTVL.

This clone showed up just once. This chain joins TRBV7-2 and TRBJ2-1; TRBD2 is a possible D gene (5 bases). The CDR3 loop spans 15 amino acids. Germline V lookup: CDR1 SGHTA, CDR2 FQGNSA. Trimming stripped 4 bases from V and 0 bases from J, with 10 bases between. Here the CDR3 reads CASSSLAASYNEQFF. The DNA of the CDR3 is TGTGCCAGCAGCTCCCTAGCAGCCTCCTACAATGAGCAGTTCTTC. The full variable domain, with the rest looked up from reference TRBV7-2 and TRBJ2-1, is GAGVSQSPSNKVTEKGKDVELRCDPISGHTALYWYRQSLGQGLEFLIYFQGNSAPDKSGLPSDRFSAERTGGSVSTLTIQRTQQEDSAVYLCASSSLAASYNEQFFGPGTRLTVL.

The chain carries TRBV30 and TRBJ2-7, with 12 bases aligning to TRBD1. Germline V lookup: CDR1 GTSNPN, CDR2 SVGIG (reference sequence). V was clipped by 3 bases and J by 3 bases; unmatched bases: 6. This CDR3 spans 15 amino acids. CDR3 amino acids: CAWRGGDRGLYEQYF. The CDR3 DNA reads TGTGCCTGGAGGGGCGGGGACAGGGGGCTCTACGAGCAGTACTTC.

The chain links TRBV10-3 to TRBJ1-1; 7 bases line up with TRBD1. The V gene's germline CDR1 is ENHRY and CDR2 SYGVKD. This CDR3 comprises 14 residues. V was pared by 1 base and J by 4 bases, with 3 bases of the junction left unmatched. CDR3 sequence reads: CAISEFQGGTEAFF. DNA of the CDR3: TGTGCCATCAGTGAGTTTCAGGGGGGCACTGAAGCTTTCTTT.